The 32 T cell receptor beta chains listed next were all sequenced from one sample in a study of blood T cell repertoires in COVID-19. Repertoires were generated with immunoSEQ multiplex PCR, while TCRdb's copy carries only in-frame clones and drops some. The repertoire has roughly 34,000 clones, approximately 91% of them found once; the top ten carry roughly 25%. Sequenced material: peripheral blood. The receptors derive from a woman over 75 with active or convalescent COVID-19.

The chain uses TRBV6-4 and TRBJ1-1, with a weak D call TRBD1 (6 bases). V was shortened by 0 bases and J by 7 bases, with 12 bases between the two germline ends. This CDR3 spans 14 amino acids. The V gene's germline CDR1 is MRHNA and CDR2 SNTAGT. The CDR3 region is CASSDSGRGIEAFF. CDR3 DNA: TGTGCCAGCAGTGACTCTGGCAGGGGAATTGAAGCTTTCTTT.

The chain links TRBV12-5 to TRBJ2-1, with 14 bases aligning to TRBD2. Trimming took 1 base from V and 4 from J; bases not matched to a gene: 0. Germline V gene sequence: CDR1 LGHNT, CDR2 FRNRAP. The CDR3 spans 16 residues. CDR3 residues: CASGLGTSGGYNEQFF. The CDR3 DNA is TGTGCTAGTGGTTTGGGGACTAGCGGGGGGTACAATGAGCAGTTCTTC.

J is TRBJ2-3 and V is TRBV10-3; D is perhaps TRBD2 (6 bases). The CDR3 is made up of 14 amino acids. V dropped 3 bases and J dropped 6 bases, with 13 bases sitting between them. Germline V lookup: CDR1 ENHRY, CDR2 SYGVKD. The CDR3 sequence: CAISEQLAVDTQYF. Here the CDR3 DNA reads TGTGCCATCAGTGAACAACTAGCTGTTGATACGCAGTATTTT.

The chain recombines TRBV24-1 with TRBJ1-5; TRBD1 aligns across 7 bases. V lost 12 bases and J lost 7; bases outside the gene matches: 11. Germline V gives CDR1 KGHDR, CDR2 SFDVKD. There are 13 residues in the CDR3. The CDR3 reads CAANRGLGQPQHF. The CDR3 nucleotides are TGTGCCGCAAACAGGGGACTTGGACAGCCCCAGCATTTT.

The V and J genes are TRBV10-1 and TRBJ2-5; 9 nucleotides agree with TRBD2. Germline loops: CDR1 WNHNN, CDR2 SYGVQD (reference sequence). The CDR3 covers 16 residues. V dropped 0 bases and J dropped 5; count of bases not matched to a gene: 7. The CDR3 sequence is CASSESLRGGKETQYF. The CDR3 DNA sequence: TGCGCCAGCAGTGAGTCGCTGCGGGGGGGCAAGGAGACCCAGTACTTC.

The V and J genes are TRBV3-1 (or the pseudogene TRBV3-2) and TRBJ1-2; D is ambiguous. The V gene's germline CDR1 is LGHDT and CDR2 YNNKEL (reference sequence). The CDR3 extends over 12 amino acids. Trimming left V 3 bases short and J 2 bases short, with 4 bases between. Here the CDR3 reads CASSHRNYGYTF. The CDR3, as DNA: TGTGCCAGCAGCCATCGGAACTATGGCTACACCTTC.

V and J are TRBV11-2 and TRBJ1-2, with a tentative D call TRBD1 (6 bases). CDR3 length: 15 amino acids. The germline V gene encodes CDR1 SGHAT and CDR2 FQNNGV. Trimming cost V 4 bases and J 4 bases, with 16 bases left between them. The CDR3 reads CASSSRGGGVYGYTF. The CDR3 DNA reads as TGTGCCAGCAGCTCCAGAGGTGGGGGCGTCTATGGCTACACCTTC.

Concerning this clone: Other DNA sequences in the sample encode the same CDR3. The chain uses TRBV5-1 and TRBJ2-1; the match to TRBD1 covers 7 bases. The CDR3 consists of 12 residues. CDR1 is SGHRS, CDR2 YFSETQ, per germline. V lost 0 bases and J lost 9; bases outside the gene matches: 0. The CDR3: CASSLDRGEQFF. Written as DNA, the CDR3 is TGCGCCAGCAGCTTGGACAGGGGTGAGCAGTTCTTC.

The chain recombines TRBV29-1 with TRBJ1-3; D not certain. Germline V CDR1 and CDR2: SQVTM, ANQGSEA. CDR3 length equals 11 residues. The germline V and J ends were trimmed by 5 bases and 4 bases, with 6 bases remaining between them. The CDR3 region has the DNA TGCAGCGTTTCAGGAGGAAACACCATATATTTT. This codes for CSVSGGNTIYF.

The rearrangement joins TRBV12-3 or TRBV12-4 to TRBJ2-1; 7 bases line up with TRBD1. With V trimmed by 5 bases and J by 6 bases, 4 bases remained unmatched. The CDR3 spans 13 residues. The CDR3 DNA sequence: TGTGCCAGCAGTAAAGGGACAGTCAATGAGCAGTTCTTC. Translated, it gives CASSKGTVNEQFF.

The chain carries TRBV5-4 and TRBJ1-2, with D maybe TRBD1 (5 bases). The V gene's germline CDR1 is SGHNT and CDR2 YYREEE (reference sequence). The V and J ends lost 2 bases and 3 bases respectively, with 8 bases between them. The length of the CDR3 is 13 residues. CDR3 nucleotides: TGTGCCAGCAGCTTACCGGGGGACTATGGCTACACCTTC. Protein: CASSLPGDYGYTF.

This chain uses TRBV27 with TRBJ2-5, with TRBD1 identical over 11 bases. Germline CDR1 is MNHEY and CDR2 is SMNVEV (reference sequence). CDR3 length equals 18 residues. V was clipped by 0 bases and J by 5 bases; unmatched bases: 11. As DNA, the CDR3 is TGTGCCAGCAGTTTATCGAGCGTCCCGGGACAGGGGGTGGAGACCCAGTACTTC. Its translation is CASSLSSVPGQGVETQYF.

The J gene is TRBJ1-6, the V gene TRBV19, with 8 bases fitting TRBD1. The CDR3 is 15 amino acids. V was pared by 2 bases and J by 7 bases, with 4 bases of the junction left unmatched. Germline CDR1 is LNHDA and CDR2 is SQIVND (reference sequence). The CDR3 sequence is CASSIPTGANSPLHF. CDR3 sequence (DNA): TGTGCCAGTAGTATACCGACAGGGGCGAATTCACCCCTCCACTTT.

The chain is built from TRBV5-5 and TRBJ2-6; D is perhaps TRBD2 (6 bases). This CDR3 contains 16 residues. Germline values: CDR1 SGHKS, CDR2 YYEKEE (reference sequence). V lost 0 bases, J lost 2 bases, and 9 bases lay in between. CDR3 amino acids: CASSLGAGTGANVLTF. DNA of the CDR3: TGTGCCAGCAGCTTGGGTGCGGGGACTGGGGCCAACGTCCTGACTTTC.

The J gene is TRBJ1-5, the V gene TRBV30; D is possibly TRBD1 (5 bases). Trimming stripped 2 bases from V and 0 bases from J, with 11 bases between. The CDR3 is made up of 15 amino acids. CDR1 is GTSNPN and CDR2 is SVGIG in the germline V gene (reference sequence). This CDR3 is CAWSRTLNSNQPQHF. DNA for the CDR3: TGTGCCTGGAGTCGGACACTTAATAGCAATCAGCCCCAGCATTTT. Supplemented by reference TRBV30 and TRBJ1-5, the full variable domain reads SQTIHQWPATLVQPVGSPLSLECTVEGTSNPNLYWYRQAAGRGLQLLFYSVGIGQISSEVPQNLSASRPQDRQFILSSKKLLLSDSGFYLCAWSRTLNSNQPQHFGDGTRLSIL.

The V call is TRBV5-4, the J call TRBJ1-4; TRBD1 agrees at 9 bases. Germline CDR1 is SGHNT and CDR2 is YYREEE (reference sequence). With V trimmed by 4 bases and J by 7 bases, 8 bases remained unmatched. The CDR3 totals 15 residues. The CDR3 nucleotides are TGTGCCAGCAGCCATAAACGACAGGGGGGTGAAAAACTGTTTTTT. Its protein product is CASSHKRQGGEKLFF.

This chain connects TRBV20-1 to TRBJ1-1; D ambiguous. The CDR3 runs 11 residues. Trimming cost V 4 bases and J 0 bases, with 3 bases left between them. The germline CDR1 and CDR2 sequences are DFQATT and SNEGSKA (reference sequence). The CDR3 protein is CSATVNTEAFF. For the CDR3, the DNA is TGCAGTGCTACCGTGAACACTGAAGCTTTCTTT.

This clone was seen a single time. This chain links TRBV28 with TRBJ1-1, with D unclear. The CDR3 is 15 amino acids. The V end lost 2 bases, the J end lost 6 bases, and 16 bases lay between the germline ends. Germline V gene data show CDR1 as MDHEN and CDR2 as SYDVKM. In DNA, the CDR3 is TGTGCCAGCAGTTTAGCCGGGAGTGGTGTTGCTGAAGCTTTCTTT. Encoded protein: CASSLAGSGVAEAFF.

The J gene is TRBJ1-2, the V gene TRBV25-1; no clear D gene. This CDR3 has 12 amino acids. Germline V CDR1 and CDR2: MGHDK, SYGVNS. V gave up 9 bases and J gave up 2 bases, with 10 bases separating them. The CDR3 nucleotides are TGTGCCAGTGCTGGCAGGAACTATGGCTACACCTTC. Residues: CASAGRNYGYTF.

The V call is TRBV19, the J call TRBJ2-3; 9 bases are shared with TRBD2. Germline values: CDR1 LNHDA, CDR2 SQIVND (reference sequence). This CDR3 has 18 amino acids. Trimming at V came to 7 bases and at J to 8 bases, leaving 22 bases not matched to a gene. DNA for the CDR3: TGTGCCAGTACGCCCATCGGTCTAGCGGGGTTCACACAGGTTACGCAGTATTTT. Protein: CASTPIGLAGFTQVTQYF.

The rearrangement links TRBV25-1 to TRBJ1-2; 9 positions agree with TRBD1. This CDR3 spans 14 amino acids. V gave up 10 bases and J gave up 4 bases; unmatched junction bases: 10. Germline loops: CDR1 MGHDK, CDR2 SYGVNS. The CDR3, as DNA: TGTGCCACCTCGTTCACAGGGGGCCTCTATGGCTACACCTTC. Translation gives CATSFTGGLYGYTF.

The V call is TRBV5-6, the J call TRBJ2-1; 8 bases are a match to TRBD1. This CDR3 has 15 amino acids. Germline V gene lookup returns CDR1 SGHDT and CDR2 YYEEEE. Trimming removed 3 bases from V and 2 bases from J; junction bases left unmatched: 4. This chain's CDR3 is CASSYPGGAYNEQFF. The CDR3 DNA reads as TGTGCCAGCAGCTATCCAGGGGGCGCCTACAATGAGCAGTTCTTC.

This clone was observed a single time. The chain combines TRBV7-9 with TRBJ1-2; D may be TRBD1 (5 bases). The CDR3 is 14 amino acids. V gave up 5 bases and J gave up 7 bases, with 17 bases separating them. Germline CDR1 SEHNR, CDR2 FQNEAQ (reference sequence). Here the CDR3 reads CASSPSGGERGYTF. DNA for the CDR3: TGTGCCAGCAGCCCGTCGGGGGGAGAGCGTGGCTACACCTTC.

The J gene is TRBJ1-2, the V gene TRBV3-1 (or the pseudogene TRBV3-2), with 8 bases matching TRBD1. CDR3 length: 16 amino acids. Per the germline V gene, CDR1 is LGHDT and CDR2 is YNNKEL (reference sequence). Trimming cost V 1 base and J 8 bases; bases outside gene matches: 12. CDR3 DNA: TGTGCCAGCAGCCAAGTAGGTTGGGGACAGGCCTCCGGCTACACCTTC. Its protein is CASSQVGWGQASGYTF.

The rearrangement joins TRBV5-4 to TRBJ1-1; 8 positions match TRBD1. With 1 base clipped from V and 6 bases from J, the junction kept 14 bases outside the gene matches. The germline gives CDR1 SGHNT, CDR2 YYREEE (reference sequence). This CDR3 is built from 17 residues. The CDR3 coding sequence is TGTGCCAGCAGCTTGAGGTCAGGGGGCGCTCGGACCTCTGAAGCTTTCTTT. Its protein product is CASSLRSGGARTSEAFF.

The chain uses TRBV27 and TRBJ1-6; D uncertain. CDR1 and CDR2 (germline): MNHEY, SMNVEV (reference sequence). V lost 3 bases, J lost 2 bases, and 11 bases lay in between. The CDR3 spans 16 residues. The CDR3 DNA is TGTGCCAGCAGTTTCACGGCAGGCCCCTATAATTCACCCCTCCACTTT. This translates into CASSFTAGPYNSPLHF.

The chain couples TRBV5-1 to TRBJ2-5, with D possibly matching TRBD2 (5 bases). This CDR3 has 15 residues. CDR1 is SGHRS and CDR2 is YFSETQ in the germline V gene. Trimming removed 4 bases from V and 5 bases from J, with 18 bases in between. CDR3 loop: CASSDPAGLGETQYF. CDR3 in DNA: TGCGCCAGCAGCGATCCCGCGGGCCTGGGGGAGACCCAGTACTTC.

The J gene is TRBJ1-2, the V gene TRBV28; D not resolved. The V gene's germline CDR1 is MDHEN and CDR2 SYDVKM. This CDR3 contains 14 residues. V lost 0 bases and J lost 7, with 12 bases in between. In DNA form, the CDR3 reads TGTGCCAGCAGTTTATGGGTTTATAACGGTGGCTACACCTTC. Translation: CASSLWVYNGGYTF.

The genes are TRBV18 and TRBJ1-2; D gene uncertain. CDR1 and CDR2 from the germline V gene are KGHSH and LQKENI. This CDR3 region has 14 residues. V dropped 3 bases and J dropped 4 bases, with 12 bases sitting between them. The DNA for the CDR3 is TGTGCCAGCTCACCCTCAGACAAAGTCTATGGCTACACCTTC. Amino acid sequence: CASSPSDKVYGYTF.

The CDR3 reads CASRGGTYEQYF. The DNA of the CDR3 is TGTGCCAGCAGGGGGGGGACCTACGAGCAGTACTTC. The gene calls are TRBV25-1 and TRBJ2-7, with 7 bases fitting TRBD2. Germline assignment: CDR1 MGHDK and CDR2 SYGVNS. V dropped 6 bases and J dropped 2; count of bases not matched to a gene: 1. This CDR3 is built from 12 residues.

CDR3 bases: TGTGCCAGCAGGGACCCCGGACAGGGGATCTACGAGCAGTACTTC. It encodes CASRDPGQGIYEQYF. J is TRBJ2-7 and V is TRBV6-5, with 9 nucleotides matching TRBD1. Germline V gene sequence: CDR1 MNHEY, CDR2 SVGAGI. The CDR3 is made up of 15 amino acids. Losses at the gene ends were 6 bases for V and 3 bases for J; bases not matched to a gene: 9.

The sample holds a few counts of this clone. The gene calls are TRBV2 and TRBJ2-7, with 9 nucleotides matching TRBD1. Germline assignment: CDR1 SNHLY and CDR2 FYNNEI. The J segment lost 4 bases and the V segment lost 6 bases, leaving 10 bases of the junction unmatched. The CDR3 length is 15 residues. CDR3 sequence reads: CASREQGQGIYEQYF. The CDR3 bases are TGTGCCAGCAGAGAACAGGGACAGGGTATTTACGAGCAGTACTTC.